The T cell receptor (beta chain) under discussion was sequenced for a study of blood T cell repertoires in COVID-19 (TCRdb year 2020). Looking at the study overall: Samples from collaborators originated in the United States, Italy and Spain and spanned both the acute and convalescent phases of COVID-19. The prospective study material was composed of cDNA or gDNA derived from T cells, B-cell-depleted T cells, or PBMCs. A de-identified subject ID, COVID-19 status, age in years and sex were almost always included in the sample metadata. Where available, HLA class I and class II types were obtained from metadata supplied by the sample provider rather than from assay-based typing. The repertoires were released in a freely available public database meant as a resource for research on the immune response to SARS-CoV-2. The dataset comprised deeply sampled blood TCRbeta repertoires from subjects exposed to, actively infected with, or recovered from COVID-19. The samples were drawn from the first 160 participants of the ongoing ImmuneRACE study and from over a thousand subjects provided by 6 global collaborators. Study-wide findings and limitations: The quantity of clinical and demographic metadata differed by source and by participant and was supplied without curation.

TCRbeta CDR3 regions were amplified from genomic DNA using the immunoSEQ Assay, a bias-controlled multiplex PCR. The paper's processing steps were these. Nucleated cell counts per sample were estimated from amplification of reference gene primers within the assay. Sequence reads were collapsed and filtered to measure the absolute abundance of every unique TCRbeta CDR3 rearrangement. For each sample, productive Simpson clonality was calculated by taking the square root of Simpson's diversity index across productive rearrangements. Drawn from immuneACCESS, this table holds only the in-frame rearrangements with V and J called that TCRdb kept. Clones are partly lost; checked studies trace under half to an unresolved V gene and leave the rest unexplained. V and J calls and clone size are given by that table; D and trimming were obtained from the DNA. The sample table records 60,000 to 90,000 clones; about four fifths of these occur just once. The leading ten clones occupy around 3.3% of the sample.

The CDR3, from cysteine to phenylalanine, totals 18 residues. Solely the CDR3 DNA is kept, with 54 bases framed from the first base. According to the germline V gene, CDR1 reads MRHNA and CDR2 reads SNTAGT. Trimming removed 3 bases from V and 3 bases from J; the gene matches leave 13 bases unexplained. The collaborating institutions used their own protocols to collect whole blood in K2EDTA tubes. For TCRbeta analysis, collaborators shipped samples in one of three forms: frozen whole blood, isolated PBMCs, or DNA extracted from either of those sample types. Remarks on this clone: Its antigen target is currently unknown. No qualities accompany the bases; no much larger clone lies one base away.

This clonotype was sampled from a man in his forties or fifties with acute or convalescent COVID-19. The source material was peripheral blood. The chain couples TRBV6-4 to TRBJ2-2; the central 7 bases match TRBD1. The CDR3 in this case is CASSEEPGQTIDTGELFF. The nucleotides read TGTGCCAGCAGTGAAGAGCCGGGACAGACGATTGACACCGGGGAGCTGTTTTTT.